This T cell receptor beta chain is drawn from a study of CD8+CD57+ T cells in acquired aplastic anemia. Study-wide context: Healthy-donor CD4+ cells averaged about 11 million reads.

Genomic DNA, the template, was used for profiling of the TCR beta VDJ and CDR3. Each CDR3 protein is one row after TCRdb ran MiXCR on the reads. This sample carries some 240,000 distinct CDR3 sequences, around 32% of them seen once, and the ten largest clones take 1.1%. The CDR3 totals 14 residues. The germline V gene encodes CDR1 DFQATT and CDR2 SNEGSKA (reference sequence). The germline V and J ends were trimmed by 3 bases and 4 bases, with 14 bases remaining between them. This clonotype was detected many times. This chain joins TRBV20-1 and TRBJ2-3, with D hard to call. The specimen was sorted CD4+, CD8+, or CD8+CD57+ T cells (not recorded which) from PBMCs. This clonotype originated in a human donor in good health, serving as a control. The CDR3 protein is CSASVLVGSDTQYF. CDR3 nucleotide sequence: TGCAGTGCTAGCGTCCTCGTGGGATCAGATACGCAGTATTTT.